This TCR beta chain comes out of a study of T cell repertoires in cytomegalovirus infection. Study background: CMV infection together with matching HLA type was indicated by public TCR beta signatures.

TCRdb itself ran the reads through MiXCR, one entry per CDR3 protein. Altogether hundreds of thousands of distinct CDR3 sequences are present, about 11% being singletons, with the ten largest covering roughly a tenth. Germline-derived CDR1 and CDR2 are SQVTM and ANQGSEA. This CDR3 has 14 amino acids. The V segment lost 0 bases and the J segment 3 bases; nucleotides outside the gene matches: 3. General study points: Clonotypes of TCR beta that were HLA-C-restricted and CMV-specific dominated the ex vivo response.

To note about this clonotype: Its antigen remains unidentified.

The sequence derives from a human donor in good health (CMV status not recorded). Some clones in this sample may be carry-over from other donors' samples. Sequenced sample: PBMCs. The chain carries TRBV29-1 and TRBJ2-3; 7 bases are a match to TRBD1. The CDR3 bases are TGCAGCGTTGAAGAATTCAGGGGGACAGATACGCAGTATTTT. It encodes CSVEEFRGTDTQYF.